Presented here are 14 T cell receptor beta chains from one specimen sequenced in a study of glioma-infiltrating T cells. Amplification of TCR alpha and beta CDR3 regions from RNA used iRepertoire nested multiplex PCR. TCRdb independently ran MiXCR on the multiplex PCR reads; one entry per CDR3 protein. The table has around 190,000 distinct CDR3 sequences, about 32% seen once. Source material: glioma tissue, nonneoplastic brain tissue, or PBMCs (not recorded which). These receptors originate from a human donor with low-grade glioma or glioblastoma, undergoing nonglioma brain surgery, or in good health (not recorded which).

Note on this clonotype: This may come from a read error, since a much larger clone is one base off. This chain connects TRBV18 to TRBJ2-7; TRBD1 agrees at 9 bases. Trimming took 3 bases from V and 2 from J; bases not matched to a gene: 5. CDR3 length equals 15 residues. CDR1 and CDR2 from the germline V gene are KGHSH and LQKENI. The CDR3 nucleotides are TGTGCCAGCTCACCCGTGACAGGGGGGCCCTACGAGCAGTACTTC. Amino acids: CASSPVTGGPYEQYF. Using reference TRBV18 and TRBJ2-7 for the parts outside the CDR3, the full variable domain is NAGVMQNPRHLVRRRGQEARLRCSPMKGHSHVYWYRQLPEEGLKFMVYLQKENIIDESGMPKERFSAEFPKEGPSILRIQQVVRGDSAAYFCASSPVTGGPYEQYFGPGTRLTVT.

Many counts were recorded for this clonotype. V gene TRBV20-1 combines with J gene TRBJ2-3; 8 bases are shared with TRBD1. The germline gives CDR1 DFQATT, CDR2 SNEGSKA (reference sequence). The V and J ends lost 6 bases and 0 bases, in that order; junction bases with no gene match: 11. The CDR3 is 16 amino acids. The CDR3, as DNA: TGCAGTGCAAGCAATCCGGACAGGGCCAGCACAGATACGCAGTATTTT. Protein: CSASNPDRASTDTQYF.

In this sample, this clonotype turned up many times. This chain joins TRBV6-1 and TRBJ2-7; D not certain. The germline CDR1 and CDR2 sequences are MNHNS and SASEGT. CDR3 length: 14 amino acids. Trimming removed 1 base from V and 6 bases from J, with 13 bases in between. The CDR3 DNA reads as TGTGCCAGCAGTGAAGTACCAAGGTCCGCCGAGCAGTACTTC. Its protein is CASSEVPRSAEQYF.

This clonotype was seen only a few times. This may come from a read error, since a much larger clone is one base off. This chain uses TRBV3-1 with TRBJ1-1; D is ambiguous. The CDR3 spans 14 residues. Looked up from germline, CDR1 is LGHDT and CDR2 is YNNKEL (reference sequence). V was trimmed by 4 bases and J by 4 bases, leaving 13 bases between them. CDR3: CASSRVSVGTEAFF. For the CDR3, the DNA is TGTGCCAGCAGCCGGGTGTCCGTAGGCACTGAAGCTTTCTTT.

CDR3 sequence (DNA): TGCGCCAGCAGCTTAAATGCCGGGACTAGCACTAACAATGAGCAGTTCTTC. This sequence encodes CASSLNAGTSTNNEQFF. This sequence joins TRBV5-1 and TRBJ2-1, with TRBD2 identical over 9 bases. The V and J ends lost 2 bases and 5 bases, in that order; junction bases with no gene match: 11. Germline V gives CDR1 SGHRS, CDR2 YFSETQ. The CDR3 extends over 17 amino acids.

The genes are TRBV27 and TRBJ1-6; 8 bases match TRBD1. Looked up from germline, CDR1 is MNHEY and CDR2 is SMNVEV (reference sequence). This CDR3 has 15 residues. V gave up 4 bases and J gave up 4 bases; unmatched junction bases: 3. Written as DNA, the CDR3 is TGTGCCAGCAGTTCAACAGGGGGATATAATTCACCCCTCCACTTT. Translation: CASSSTGGYNSPLHF.

This clonotype showed up just a few times. This chain uses TRBV5-1 with TRBJ1-3; no definite D call. From germline, CDR1 is SGHRS and CDR2 YFSETQ. V was pared by 2 bases and J by 0 bases, with 6 bases between. This CDR3 spans 14 amino acids. Here the CDR3 reads CASSFEVSGNTIYF. The CDR3 DNA follows: TGCGCCAGCAGCTTTGAGGTCTCTGGAAACACCATATATTTT.

This clonotype was seen at least ten times. The CDR3 bases are TGCAGTGCTAGAGCCCCAACTAGCGGGAACTACAATGAGCAGTTCTTC. Translating it yields CSARAPTSGNYNEQFF. The rearrangement links TRBV20-1 to TRBJ2-1; TRBD2 matches 10 bases. Trimming cost V 1 base and J 3 bases; bases outside gene matches: 6. In germline, CDR1 is DFQATT, CDR2 SNEGSKA (reference sequence). The CDR3 is made up of 16 amino acids.

This clonotype came up a few times. This rearrangement joins TRBV7-9 to TRBJ2-7; the match to TRBD2 covers 8 bases. The CDR3 sequence is 15 residues long. Germline values: CDR1 SEHNR, CDR2 FQNEAQ (reference sequence). V was pared by 3 bases and J by 2 bases, with 6 bases of the junction left unmatched. CDR3: CASSFPPGLAYEQYF. CDR3 in DNA: TGTGCCAGCAGCTTCCCTCCGGGACTAGCCTACGAGCAGTACTTC.

In its sample, this clonotype was seen many times. The chain has TRBV4-3 and TRBJ2-7, with D possibly TRBD1 on 6 matching bases. The CDR3 contains 14 residues. Trimming removed 4 bases from V and 3 bases from J, with 13 bases in between. Germline CDR1 LGHNA, CDR2 YSLEER. The CDR3, as DNA: TGCGCCAGCAGCCCCTCACAGGGTCTCTACGAGCAGTACTTC. As protein: CASSPSQGLYEQYF.

This clonotype showed up just once. Compared with germline, one end of the junction differs, possibly owing to a read error. The chain links TRBV20-1 to TRBJ2-5; maybe TRBD2 (5 bases). Germline CDR1 and CDR2: DFQATT and SNEGSKA (reference sequence). The CDR3 runs to 14 residues. In nucleotides, the CDR3 is TGCAGTGCAATAAGGACTGGAACACAAGAGGCCCATTACTTC. Amino acid sequence: CSAIRTGTQEAHYF.

Turning to this clonotype: Here the CDR3 omits its conserved ending phenylalanine or tryptophan, so a read error is the likely source. The V call is TRBV12-3 or TRBV12-4, the J call TRBJ2-5; D might be TRBD1 (6 bases). The CDR3 covers 13 residues. The V gene lost 2 bases and the J gene lost 3 bases, with 7 bases spanning the gap. The chain's CDR3 is CASSLYREETQYL. In DNA form, the CDR3 reads TGTGCCAGCAGTTTATACAGGGAAGAGACCCAGTACCTC.

Ten or more counts support this clonotype. The chain joins TRBV6-4 to TRBJ1-6; 8 bases are shared with TRBD1. Germline CDR1 MRHNA, CDR2 SNTAGT. The CDR3 runs to 13 residues. V lost 6 bases and J lost 7; bases outside the gene matches: 2. As DNA, the CDR3 is TGTGCCAGCAGCCGGACAGGGAATTCACCCCTCCACTTT. Amino acids: CASSRTGNSPLHF.

The chain combines TRBV6-2 or TRBV6-3 with TRBJ1-2; D is possibly TRBD1 (5 bases). This CDR3 comprises 15 residues. V was cut by 6 bases and J by 4 bases, with 18 bases left in between. Germline V lookup: CDR1 MNHEY, CDR2 SVGEGT. The CDR3 DNA is TGTGCCAGCAGCCAGGGTTCTACCTTGACCTATGGCTACACCTTC. Protein: CASSQGSTLTYGYTF.